These 16 T cell receptor beta chains were sequenced from one sample in a study of cytotoxic CD8 clonotypes in ibrutinib-treated CLL. Libraries were prepared by immunoSEQ multiplex PCR; TCRdb keeps only in-frame clonotypes and omits some of them. The data show 250,000 to 350,000 clones, with more than 70% seen just once and 5.6% held by the top ten. This sample comprised PBMCs, obtained at disease progression, from a patient treated with ibrutinib. The source of these receptors is a human donor with chronic lymphocytic leukemia.

The rearrangement uses TRBV6-5 and TRBJ2-5, with D possibly being TRBD2 (5 bases). Germline-derived CDR1 and CDR2 are MNHEY and SVGAGI. The CDR3 is 14 amino acids. Trimming stripped 6 bases from V and 4 bases from J, with 15 bases between. In nucleotides, the CDR3 is TGTGCCAGCAGCCCGGACGAAGCGGTAGAGACCCAGTACTTC. Translation: CASSPDEAVETQYF.

CDR3 region: CASSLGSDAFF. The CDR3 nucleotides read TGTGCCAGCAGCTTGGGTAGCGATGCGTTCTTC. V and J are TRBV5-6 and TRBJ2-1; a possible D gene is TRBD2 (5 bases). V lost 0 bases and J lost 15, with 10 bases in between. The CDR3 is made up of 11 amino acids. Per the germline V gene, CDR1 is SGHDT and CDR2 is YYEEEE.

This clone was seen only a few times. This chain joins TRBV6-5 and TRBJ1-2; 8 nucleotides match TRBD1. J lost 2 bases, V lost 5 bases, and 4 bases had no gene match. The CDR3 has 14 amino acids. Germline V gene data show CDR1 as MNHEY and CDR2 as SVGAGI. CDR3 nucleotides: TGTGCCAGCAGTAACAGGGGGAACAACTATGGCTACACCTTC. This translates into CASSNRGNNYGYTF.

The V call is TRBV29-1, the J call TRBJ1-2; D unresolved. The CDR3 has 11 amino acids. Trimming pared 7 bases from V and 11 bases from J, leaving 17 bases between. Germline-derived CDR1 and CDR2 are SQVTM and ANQGSEA. CDR3 region: CSAVRKRVYTF. CDR3 DNA sequence: TGCAGCGCTGTGCGGAAACGTGTATACACCTTC.

V usage is TRBV5-5 and J usage is TRBJ2-7; no reliable D call. The V end lost 4 bases, the J end lost 2 bases, and 10 bases lay between the germline ends. The germline V gene has CDR1 SGHKS and CDR2 YYEKEE (reference sequence). This CDR3 is 13 amino acids long. CDR3 loop: CASSPVRAYEQYF. As DNA, the CDR3 is TGTGCCAGCAGCCCGGTTCGGGCCTACGAGCAGTACTTC.

On this clone: No conserved phenylalanine or tryptophan is present at the end of the CDR3, so a read error is the likely explanation. It is unclear where the CDR3 begins or ends on the DNA, so no DNA is shown, and the CDR3 is as TCRdb lists it. J is TRBJ1-1 and V is TRBV5-6. Germline values: CDR1 SGHDT, CDR2 YYEEEE. The CDR3 region is 10 residues in length, termini included. CDR3 in amino acids: CASSFRGARV.

This clone has only one observation. The chain uses TRBV29-1 and TRBJ2-1, with 8 bases fitting TRBD2. V trimming: 3 bases; J trimming: 4 bases; junction bases outside the gene matches: 8. The CDR3 runs to 15 residues. CDR1 SQVTM and CDR2 ANQGSEA come from the germline V gene. The CDR3 spells CSVEGIAGSYNEQFF. The DNA of the CDR3 is TGCAGCGTTGAGGGGATAGCGGGGAGTTACAATGAGCAGTTCTTC.

The chain employs TRBV11-3 and TRBJ2-2; D is ambiguous. Germline loops: CDR1 SGHNT, CDR2 YENEEA. V was pared by 5 bases and J by 4 bases, with 8 bases between. CDR3 length equals 13 residues. CDR3 DNA sequence: TGTGCCAGCAGCCGCGCAGGCACCGGGGAGCTGTTTTTT. Translated, it gives CASSRAGTGELFF.

This CDR3 is CASSLGDDYYYGYTF. Written as DNA, the CDR3 is TGTGCCAGCAGCTTGGGCGACGACTATTACTATGGCTACACCTTC. V is TRBV5-8 and J is TRBJ1-2; D ambiguous. The V gene's germline CDR1 is SGHTS and CDR2 YDEGEE. CDR3 length: 15 amino acids. V lost 0 bases to trimming and J lost 3 bases, with 12 bases between them.

This clone occurred a few times. The chain uses TRBV4-1 and TRBJ2-1; possible D gene TRBD2, 5 bases. V shed 7 bases and J shed 3 bases, with 13 bases lying between them. The CDR3 length is 14 residues. Germline CDR1 reads MGHRA; CDR2 reads YSYEKL. The CDR3 loop reads CASNGETGYNEQFF. In DNA form, the CDR3 reads TGCGCCAGCAACGGGGAGACCGGCTACAATGAGCAGTTCTTC.

This rearrangement joins TRBV6-1 to TRBJ1-2; 10 bases are a match to TRBD1. The CDR3 loop spans 15 amino acids. The V gene's germline CDR1 is MNHNS and CDR2 SASEGT. J was trimmed by 6 bases and V by 7 bases; bases with no gene match: 11. The CDR3 loop is CASIFLRDRGDGYTF. The DNA for the CDR3 is TGTGCCAGCATCTTCCTCCGGGACAGGGGCGATGGCTACACCTTC.

V is TRBV10-3 and J is TRBJ1-5; a weak D match, TRBD1 (5 bases). The V gene lost 6 bases and the J gene lost 1 base, with 10 bases spanning the gap. The germline V gene has CDR1 ENHRY and CDR2 SYGVKD. The CDR3 length is 14 residues. As DNA, the CDR3 is TGTGCCATCAGGGACTGGGACAGCAATCAGCCCCAGCATTTT. It encodes CAIRDWDSNQPQHF.

Only one count was recorded for this clone. The chain has TRBV4-1 and TRBJ1-5, with D uncertain. This CDR3 is 16 amino acids long. V was cut by 3 bases and J by 2 bases, with 14 bases left in between. Germline CDR1 is MGHRA and CDR2 is YSYEKL. The CDR3 DNA sequence: TGCGCCAGCAGCCAGGTGTATAGGGATGGCAATCAGCCCCAGCATTTT. Translated: CASSQVYRDGNQPQHF.

This clone was counted once. DNA for the CDR3: TGTGCCAGCAGTTTATCCCGGGACAGGGTTTGGAGGAATCAAGAGACCCAGTACTTC. It yields the protein CASSLSRDRVWRNQETQYF. The chain joins TRBV27 to TRBJ2-5; 9 positions agree with TRBD1. There are 19 residues in the CDR3. J was trimmed by 2 bases and V by 0 bases; bases with no gene match: 13. The germline V gene encodes CDR1 MNHEY and CDR2 SMNVEV (reference sequence).

The CDR3 here is CASSDTGVGGYTF. Here the CDR3 DNA reads TGTGCCAGCAGCGATACAGGGGTTGGGGGCTACACCTTC. V usage is TRBV9 and J usage is TRBJ1-2, with TRBD1 identical over 7 bases. The CDR3 has 13 amino acids. Germline lookup yields CDR1 SGDLS and CDR2 YYNGEE. With 3 bases clipped from V and 8 bases from J, the junction kept 7 bases outside the gene matches.

This clone was recorded a few times. V gene TRBV11-2 combines with J gene TRBJ2-5; D call uncertain. Germline loops: CDR1 SGHAT, CDR2 FQNNGV. Trimming stripped 4 bases from V and 4 bases from J, with 4 bases between. The CDR3 is 11 residues long. DNA for the CDR3: TGTGCCAGCAGCTGGGGAGAGACCCAGTACTTC. Protein sequence: CASSWGETQYF.